The sample holds a few counts of the clone carrying this TCR beta chain. Its target is not known. Data came from immunoSEQ multiplex PCR; TCRdb stores just in-frame clones and leaves some out. Of 70,000 to 80,000 clones listed, over 85% are singletons. Per germline, CDR1 SGDLS and CDR2 YYNGEE. The J segment lost 0 bases and the V segment lost 3 bases, leaving 3 bases of the junction unmatched. The CDR3 sequence is 15 residues long. This entry is derived from a study of T cell clones after liver transplantation. Study background: Liver transplant recipients had immunosuppression withdrawal attempted within 2 years. As an antigen-independent comparator, third-party-reactive TCRbeta sequences came from pre-transplant mixed lymphocyte reactions. Without induction therapy, subjects received standard immunosuppression until 12-24 months post-transplant.

Findings of the study overall: Conclusions were preliminary, with small, heterogeneous patient groups.

Sample: CD4+ T cells from blood, taken before liver transplant. The chain is built from TRBV9 and TRBJ2-1; 7 bases line up with TRBD2. This sequence originates from a human donor who received a liver transplant. The CDR3 spells CASSARDYSYNEQFF. As DNA, the CDR3 is TGTGCCAGCAGCGCCCGGGACTACTCCTACAATGAGCAGTTCTTC.